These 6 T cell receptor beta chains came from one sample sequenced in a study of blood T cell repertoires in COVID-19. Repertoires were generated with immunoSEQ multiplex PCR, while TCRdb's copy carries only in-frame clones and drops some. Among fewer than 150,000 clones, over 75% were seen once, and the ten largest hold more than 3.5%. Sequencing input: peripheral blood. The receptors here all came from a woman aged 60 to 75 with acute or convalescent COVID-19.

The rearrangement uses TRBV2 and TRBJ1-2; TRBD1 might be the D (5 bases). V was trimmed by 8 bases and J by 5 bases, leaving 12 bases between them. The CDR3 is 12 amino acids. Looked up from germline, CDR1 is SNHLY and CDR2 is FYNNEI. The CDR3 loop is CASGSGGYGYTF. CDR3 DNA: TGTGCCAGCGGGAGTGGGGGGTATGGCTACACCTTC.

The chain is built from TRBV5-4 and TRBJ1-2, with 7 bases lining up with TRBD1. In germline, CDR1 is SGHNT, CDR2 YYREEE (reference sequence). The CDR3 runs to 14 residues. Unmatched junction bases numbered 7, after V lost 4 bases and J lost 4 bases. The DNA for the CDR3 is TGTGCCAGCAGCCCACCGGGACAGAGCTATGGCTACACCTTC. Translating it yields CASSPPGQSYGYTF.

The CDR3 here is CASSIDDSETQYF. CDR3 sequence (DNA): TGTGCCAGTAGTATAGATGACTCAGAGACCCAGTACTTC. This chain joins TRBV19 and TRBJ2-5; no reliable D call. CDR3 length equals 13 residues. Germline-derived CDR1 and CDR2 are LNHDA and SQIVND (reference sequence). V dropped 0 bases and J dropped 4 bases, with 6 bases sitting between them.

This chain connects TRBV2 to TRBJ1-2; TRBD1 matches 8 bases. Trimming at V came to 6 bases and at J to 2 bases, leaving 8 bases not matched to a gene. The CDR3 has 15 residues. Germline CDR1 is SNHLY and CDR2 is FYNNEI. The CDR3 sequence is CASREWTGSNYGYTF. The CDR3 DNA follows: TGTGCCAGCAGAGAATGGACAGGGTCCAACTATGGCTACACCTTC.

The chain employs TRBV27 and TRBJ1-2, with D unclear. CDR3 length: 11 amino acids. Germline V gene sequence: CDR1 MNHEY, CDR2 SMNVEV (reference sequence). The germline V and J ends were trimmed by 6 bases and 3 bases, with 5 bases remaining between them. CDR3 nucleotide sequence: TGTGCCAGCAGAGCACACTATGGCTACACCTTC. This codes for CASRAHYGYTF.

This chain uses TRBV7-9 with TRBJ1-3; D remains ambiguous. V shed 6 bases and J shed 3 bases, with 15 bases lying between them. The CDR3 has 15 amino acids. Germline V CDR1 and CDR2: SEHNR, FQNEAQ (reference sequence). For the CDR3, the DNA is TGTGCCAGCAGTCCTCCGGGTCTTTATGGAAACACCATATATTTT. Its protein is CASSPPGLYGNTIYF. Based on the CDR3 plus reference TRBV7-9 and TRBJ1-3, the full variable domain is DTGVSQNPRHKITKRGQNVTFRCDPISEHNRLYWYRQTLGQGPEFLTYFQNEAQLEKSRLLSDRFSAERPKGSFSTLEIQRTEQGDSAMYLCASSPPGLYGNTIYFGEGSWLTVV.